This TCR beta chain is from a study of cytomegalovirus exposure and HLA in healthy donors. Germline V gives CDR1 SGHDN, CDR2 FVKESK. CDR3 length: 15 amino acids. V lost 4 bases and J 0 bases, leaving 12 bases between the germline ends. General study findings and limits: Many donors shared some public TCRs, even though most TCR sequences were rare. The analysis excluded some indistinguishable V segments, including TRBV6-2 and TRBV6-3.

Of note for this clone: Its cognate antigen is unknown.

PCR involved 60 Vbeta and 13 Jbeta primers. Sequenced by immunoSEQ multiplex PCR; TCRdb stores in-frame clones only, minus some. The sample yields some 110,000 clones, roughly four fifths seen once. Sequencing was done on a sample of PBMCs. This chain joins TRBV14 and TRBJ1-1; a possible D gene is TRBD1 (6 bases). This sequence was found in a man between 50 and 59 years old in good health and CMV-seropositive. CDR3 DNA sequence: TGTGCCAGCAGCCCACGGGGGGCGTTGAACACTGAAGCTTTCTTT. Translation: CASSPRGALNTEAFF.